This T cell receptor beta chain was observed in a study of control samples from healthy donors and cancer patients. Method: immunoSEQ multiplex PCR; TCRdb's copy keeps in-frame clones and lacks some. The table lists approximately 70,000 clones, approximately 89% of them singletons. Germline V lookup: CDR1 MNHNS, CDR2 SASEGT. CDR3 length equals 18 residues. Trimming removed 3 bases from V and 2 bases from J, with 20 bases in between. This chain joins TRBV6-1 and TRBJ1-5, with D maybe TRBD1 (6 bases). Sequenced: PBMCs. The TCR comes from a woman aged 50 to 60 with head and neck cancer. CDR3 sequence: CASSDSGQGLWGNQPQHF. CDR3 DNA: TGTGCCAGCAGTGATTCGGGTCAGGGGCTTTGGGGCAATCAGCCCCAGCATTTT.